Included here is one T cell receptor (beta chain) sequence, with context. Ophthalmopathy in the patients scored at least 3 on Clinical Activity Score and at least 4 on NOSPECS grade, lasting under 3 months. It was RNA transcripts that yielded the amplified TCR beta CDR3 regions. The HTBI primer set was used in a first-round RT-PCR of the TCR CDR3. Each CDR3 protein is one row after TCRdb ran MiXCR on the multiplex PCR reads. The sample shows about 410,000 distinct CDR3 sequences, roughly 15% of them seen only once. These data are taken from a study of T cells in Graves' hyperthyroidism and ophthalmopathy. The receptor was isolated from a young man with Graves' ophthalmopathy. Sequenced input: blood.

The CDR3: CASSPQGGYNTEAFF. Written as DNA, the CDR3 is TGTGCCAGCAGCCCCCAGGGGGGCTACAACACTGAAGCTTTCTTT. The chain links TRBV7-9 to TRBJ1-1, with 7 positions matching TRBD1. CDR3 length equals 15 residues. CDR1 is SEHNR and CDR2 is FQNEAQ in the germline V gene (reference sequence). V was clipped by 5 bases and J by 2 bases; unmatched bases: 8. Using reference TRBV7-9 and TRBJ1-1 for the parts outside the CDR3, the full variable domain is DTGVSQNPRHKITKRGQNVTFRCDPISEHNRLYWYRQTLGQGPEFLTYFQNEAQLEKSRLLSDRFSAERPKGSFSTLEIQRTEQGDSAMYLCASSPQGGYNTEAFFGQGTRLTVV.